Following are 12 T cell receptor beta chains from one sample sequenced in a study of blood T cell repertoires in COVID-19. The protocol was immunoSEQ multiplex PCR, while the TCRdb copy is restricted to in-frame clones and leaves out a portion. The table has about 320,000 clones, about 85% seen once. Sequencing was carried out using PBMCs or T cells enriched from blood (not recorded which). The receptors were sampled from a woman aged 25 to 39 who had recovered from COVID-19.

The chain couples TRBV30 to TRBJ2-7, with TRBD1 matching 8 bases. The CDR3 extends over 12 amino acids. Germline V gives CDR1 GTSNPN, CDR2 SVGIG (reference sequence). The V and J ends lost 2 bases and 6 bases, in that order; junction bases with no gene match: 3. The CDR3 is CAWSLQGAEQYF. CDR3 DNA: TGTGCCTGGAGTCTGCAGGGGGCCGAGCAGTACTTC.

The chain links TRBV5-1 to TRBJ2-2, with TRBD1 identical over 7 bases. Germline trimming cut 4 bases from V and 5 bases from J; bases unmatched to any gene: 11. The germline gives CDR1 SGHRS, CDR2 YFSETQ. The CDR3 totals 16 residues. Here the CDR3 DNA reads TGCGCCAGCAGCCTCCAGATAACGACAGGGACCGGGGAGCTGTTTTTT. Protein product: CASSLQITTGTGELFF.

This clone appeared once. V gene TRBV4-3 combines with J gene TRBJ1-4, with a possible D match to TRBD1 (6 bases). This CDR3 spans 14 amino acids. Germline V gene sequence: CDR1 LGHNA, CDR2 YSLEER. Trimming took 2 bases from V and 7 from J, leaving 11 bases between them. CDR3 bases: TGCGCCAGCAGCCAACGAGGGGGTGTTGAAAAACTGTTTTTT. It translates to CASSQRGGVEKLFF.

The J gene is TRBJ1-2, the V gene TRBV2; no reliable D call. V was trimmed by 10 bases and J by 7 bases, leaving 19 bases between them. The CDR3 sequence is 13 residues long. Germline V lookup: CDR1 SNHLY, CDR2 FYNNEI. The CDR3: CATLGPGWRGYTF. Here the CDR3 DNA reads TGTGCCACCCTGGGCCCGGGATGGCGTGGCTACACCTTC.

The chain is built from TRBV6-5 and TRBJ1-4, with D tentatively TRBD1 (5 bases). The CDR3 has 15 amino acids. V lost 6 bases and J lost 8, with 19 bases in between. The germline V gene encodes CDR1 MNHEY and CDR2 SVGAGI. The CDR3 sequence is CASSPGGGLREKLFF. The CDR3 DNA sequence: TGTGCCAGCAGCCCCGGGGGTGGCCTAAGGGAAAAACTGTTTTTT.

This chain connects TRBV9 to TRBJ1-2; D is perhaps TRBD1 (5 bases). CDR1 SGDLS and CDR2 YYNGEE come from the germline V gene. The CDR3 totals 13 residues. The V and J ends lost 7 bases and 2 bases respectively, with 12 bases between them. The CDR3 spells CASSTGENYGYTF. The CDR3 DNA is TGTGCCAGCTCAACGGGGGAGAACTATGGCTACACCTTC. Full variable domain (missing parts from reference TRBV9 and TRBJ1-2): DSGVTQTPKHLITATGQRVTLRCSPRSGDLSVYWYQQSLDQGLQFLIQYYNGEERAKGNILERFSAQQFPDLHSELNLSSLELGDSALYFCASSTGENYGYTFGSGTRLTVV.

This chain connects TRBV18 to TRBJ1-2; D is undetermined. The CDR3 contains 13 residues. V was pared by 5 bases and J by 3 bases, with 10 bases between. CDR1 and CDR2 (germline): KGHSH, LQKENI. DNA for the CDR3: TGTGCCAGCTCAGCCTCGGGAGACTATGGCTACACCTTC. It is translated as CASSASGDYGYTF.

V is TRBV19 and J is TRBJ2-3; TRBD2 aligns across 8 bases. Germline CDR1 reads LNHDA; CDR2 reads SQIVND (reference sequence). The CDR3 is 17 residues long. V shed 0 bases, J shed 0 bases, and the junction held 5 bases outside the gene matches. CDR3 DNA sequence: TGTGCCAGTAGTATAGAGGTAGCGGGGACTAGCACAGATACGCAGTATTTT. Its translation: CASSIEVAGTSTDTQYF.

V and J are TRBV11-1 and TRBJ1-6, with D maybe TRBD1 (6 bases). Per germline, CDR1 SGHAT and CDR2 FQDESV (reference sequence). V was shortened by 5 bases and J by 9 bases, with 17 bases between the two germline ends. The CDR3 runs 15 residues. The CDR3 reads CASSATGLGVSPLHF. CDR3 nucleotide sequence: TGTGCCAGCAGCGCCACAGGGCTAGGGGTTTCACCCCTCCACTTT.

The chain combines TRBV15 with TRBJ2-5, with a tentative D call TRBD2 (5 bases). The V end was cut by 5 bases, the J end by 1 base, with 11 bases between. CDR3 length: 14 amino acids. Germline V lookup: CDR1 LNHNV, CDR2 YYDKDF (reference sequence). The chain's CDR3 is CATSSWGVQETQYF. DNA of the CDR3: TGTGCCACCAGCTCCTGGGGAGTCCAAGAGACCCAGTACTTC.

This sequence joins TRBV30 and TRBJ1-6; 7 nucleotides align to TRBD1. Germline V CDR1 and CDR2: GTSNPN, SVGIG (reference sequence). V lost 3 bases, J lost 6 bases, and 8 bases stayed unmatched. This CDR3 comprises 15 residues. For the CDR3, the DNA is TGTGCCTGGAGCGGCCGGGGACAGTTTAATTCACCCCTCCACTTT. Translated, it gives CAWSGRGQFNSPLHF.

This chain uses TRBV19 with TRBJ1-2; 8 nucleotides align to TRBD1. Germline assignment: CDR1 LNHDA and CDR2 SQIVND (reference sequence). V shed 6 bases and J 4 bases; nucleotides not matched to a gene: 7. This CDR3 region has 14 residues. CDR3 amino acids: CASRPPGQVYGYTF. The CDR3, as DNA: TGTGCCAGTAGACCTCCGGGACAGGTCTATGGCTACACCTTC. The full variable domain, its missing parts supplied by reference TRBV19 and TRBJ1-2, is DGGITQSPKYLFRKEGQNVTLSCEQNLNHDAMYWYRQDPGQGLRLIYYSQIVNDFQKGDIAEGYSVSREKKESFPLTVTSAQKNPTAFYLCASRPPGQVYGYTFGSGTRLTVV.